The rows below give T cell receptor beta chains drawn from one sample of a study of cytomegalovirus exposure and HLA in healthy donors. Profiling relied on immunoSEQ multiplex PCR, and the TCRdb table lists in-frame clones only, not all of them. The sample includes about 170,000 clones, about 82% of them seen just once. Input material: PBMCs. The source is a male donor in good health and CMV-seronegative. Each CDR3 is given with its conserved first and last residue. D genes are given only for firm matches. Size is omitted from some rows. Given values are once, few, many or a class for expanded clones.

v_call	clone_size	j_call	d_call	cdr3_nt	cdr3_aa
TRBV6-5	-	TRBJ1-5	-	TGTGCCAGCAGTTCCCGACAGCCCAATCAGCCCCAGCATTTT	CASSSRQPNQPQHF
TRBV2	-	TRBJ2-7	-	TGTGCCAGCAGGATAGCCAATCACGCCTACGAGCAGTACTTC	CASRIANHAYEQYF
TRBV9	-	TRBJ2-1	-	TGTGCCAGCAGCGTAGAGGTGGGCAGGGCTAGAAATGAGCAGTTCTTC	CASSVEVGRARNEQFF
TRBV19	-	TRBJ2-5	-	TGTGCCAGTAGTATTGGGGGCGCGTTAAGAGAGACCCAGTACTTC	CASSIGGALRETQYF
TRBV6-5	-	TRBJ1-2	-	TGTGCCAGCAATCCCTTGGAGGGCGTGAACTATGGCTACACCTTC	CASNPLEGVNYGYTF
TRBV20-1	-	TRBJ1-1	-	TGCAGTGCTAGTCGGGGCACTGAAGCTTTCTTT	CSASRGTEAFF
TRBV6-6	-	TRBJ2-5	-	TGTGCCAGCAGTACCTCCCGACTGCCCCAAGAGACCCAGTACTTC	CASSTSRLPQETQYF
TRBV6-4	-	TRBJ2-3	TRBD1	TGTGCCAGCAGTGCACAGGGGGATAGCACAGATACGCAGTATTTT	CASSAQGDSTDTQYF
TRBV7-9	-	TRBJ1-2	TRBD1	TGTGCCAGCAGCGCGGACAGGGGTTACACCTTC	CASSADRGYTF
TRBV28	many	TRBJ1-5	-	TGTGCCAGCAGTTTGAAGCTCCCGGGTCAGCCCCAGCATTTT	CASSLKLPGQPQHF
TRBV5-4	-	TRBJ2-3	TRBD2	TGTGCCAGCAGATCAACTAGCGGGAGCATAGATACGCAGTATTTT	CASRSTSGSIDTQYF
TRBV28	-	TRBJ1-4	-	TGTGCCAGCAGTTTAGGGGGGAGGGGTGAAAAACTGTTTTTT	CASSLGGRGEKLFF
TRBV7-7	-	TRBJ2-2	TRBD1	TGTGCTAGCAGGACAGGGGGCTCCACCGGGGAGCTGTTTTTT	CASRTGGSTGELFF
TRBV19	-	TRBJ1-5	-	TGTGCCAGTTCTACAGGGTCAGGACAGCCCCAGCATTTT	CASSTGSGQPQHF
TRBV7-3	-	TRBJ2-5	-	TGTGCCAGCAGCTTATTTGGGACTCAAGAGACCCAGTACTTC	CASSLFGTQETQYF
TRBV28	-	TRBJ2-7	TRBD1	TGTGCCAGCAGCACTAGGACAGGCTCCTACGAGCAGTACTTC	CASSTRTGSYEQYF
TRBV28	-	TRBJ2-2	-	TGTGCCAGCAGAATCTCGGGGAACACCGGGGAGCTGTTTTTT	CASRISGNTGELFF
TRBV4-2	-	TRBJ2-3	TRBD2	TGTGCCAGCAGCCAAGCCCCCCCGGGACTACCCTCAAATACGCAGTATTTT	CASSQAPPGLPSNTQYF
TRBV5-4	-	TRBJ2-1	TRBD1	TGTGCCAGCAGCAGCGGGACAGGGGCGTCCTACAATGAGCAGTTCTTC	CASSSGTGASYNEQFF
TRBV2	once	TRBJ2-7	TRBD1	TGTGCCAGCGGCGAGACAGGGTACGACGAGCAGTACTTC	CASGETGYDEQYF
TRBV19	few	TRBJ1-5	-	TGTGCCAGTAGTATTTCTGTTGATCAGCCCCAGCATTTT	CASSISVDQPQHF
TRBV7-3	-	TRBJ1-2	-	TGTGCCAGCAGCCTCAGGGGATCTGGCTACACCTTC	CASSLRGSGYTF
TRBV6-1	-	TRBJ1-2	-	TGTGCCAGCAGTGAAGCAGGGAGACTCGGGAACTATGGCTACACCTTC	CASSEAGRLGNYGYTF
TRBV30	-	TRBJ1-5	-	TGTGCCTGGACGGGGTCACCGAATCAGCCCCAGCATTTT	CAWTGSPNQPQHF
TRBV19	-	TRBJ1-5	TRBD1	TGTGCCAGTAGTATAGCCAGGGGGCGAGTAAACAGTCAGCCCCAGCATTTT	CASSIARGRVNSQPQHF
TRBV9	-	TRBJ2-7	TRBD2	TGTGCCAGCAGCGTAGAGGCTAGCGGCTTCTACGAGCAGTACTTC	CASSVEASGFYEQYF
TRBV6-1	-	TRBJ2-3	-	TGTGCCAGCAGAGACGGGAGCGGGAGCACAGATACGCAGTATTTT	CASRDGSGSTDTQYF
TRBV28	-	TRBJ2-3	-	TGTGCCAGCAGTTTAAGGTCAGGGGCCGGGGCCTATACGCAGTATTTT	CASSLRSGAGAYTQYF
TRBV5-6	once	TRBJ2-7	-	TGTGCCAGCAGCTTGTTAGATGTCCACGAGCAGTACTTC	CASSLLDVHEQYF
TRBV7-2	-	TRBJ2-1	TRBD1	TGTGCCAGCAGCCTTATGGGACAGGGGTACAATGAGCAGTTCTTC	CASSLMGQGYNEQFF
TRBV7-6	-	TRBJ2-2	TRBD1	TGTGCCAGCAGCTGGACAGGGACCACCGGGGAGCTGTTTTTT	CASSWTGTTGELFF
TRBV7-2	once	TRBJ1-6	-	TGTGCCAGCAGCACCAGTGGGGTAAGGGGGGGTAATTCACCCCTCCACTTT	CASSTSGVRGGNSPLHF
TRBV28	-	TRBJ2-7	TRBD2	TGTGCCAGCAGTAGCGGGGGCCGATCCTACGAGCAGTACTTC	CASSSGGRSYEQYF
TRBV5-1	-	TRBJ2-3	TRBD2	TGCGCCAGCAGCTTGATGACTAGCGGGAGTGATACGCAGTATTTT	CASSLMTSGSDTQYF
TRBV15	-	TRBJ2-2	TRBD2	TGTGCCACCAGATCGGGGGGGAACACCGGGGAGCTGTTTTTT	CATRSGGNTGELFF
TRBV7-7	once	TRBJ2-1	-	TGTGCCAGCAGCTTAGCGGGGGGGCGTGAGCAGTTCTTC	CASSLAGGREQFF
TRBV28	few	TRBJ2-5	TRBD2	TGTGCCAGCAGTCCAACTAGCGGGGGGGGGACCCAGTACTTC	CASSPTSGGGTQYF
TRBV7-2	few	TRBJ1-1	TRBD1	TGTGCCAGCAGCTATTTCTCCTACAGGGGTGGAATGAACACTGAAGCTTTCTTT	CASSYFSYRGGMNTEAFF
TRBV19	-	TRBJ2-7	TRBD1	TGTGCCAGTACCCCCGGGACAGCGAGTTACGAGCAGTACTTC	CASTPGTASYEQYF
TRBV5-1	-	TRBJ2-7	TRBD1	TGCGCCAGCAGGCGGGACAGGGGGGCCTACGAGCAGTACTTC	CASRRDRGAYEQYF
TRBV6-4	-	TRBJ2-1	TRBD2	TGTGCCAGCAGTGTACTAGCGGGGGGTGCCGAGGGAGAGCAGTTCTTC	CASSVLAGGAEGEQFF
TRBV28	-	TRBJ1-4	TRBD1	TGTGCCAGCAGTCCCCTGGGACAGGTGGGGGATGATGAAAAACTGTTTTTT	CASSPLGQVGDDEKLFF
TRBV29-1	-	TRBJ1-3	-	TGCAGCGCCTTGACACACAGGGTGAATGGAAACACCATATATTTT	CSALTHRVNGNTIYF
TRBV7-3	-	TRBJ2-7	TRBD1	TGTGCCAGCAGCCAAGAAGTGGGCCAGGGGGCCTACGAGCAGTACTTC	CASSQEVGQGAYEQYF
TRBV7-3	-	TRBJ2-2	-	TGTGCCAGCAGCTTAACCGGCCAGGTGAACACCGGGGAGCTGTTTTTT	CASSLTGQVNTGELFF
TRBV10-3	-	TRBJ2-1	TRBD1	TGTGCCATCAGTCCGGGACAGGGTTTAAATGAGCAGTTCTTC	CAISPGQGLNEQFF
TRBV30	-	TRBJ2-2	-	TGTGCCTGGAGTATCCGTGAGGGCGGCGGGGAGCTGTTTTTT	CAWSIREGGGELFF
TRBV5-6	-	TRBJ2-5	TRBD2	TGTGCCAGCAGCCTCGGGGGGGGCCAAGAGACCCAGTACTTC	CASSLGGGQETQYF
TRBV29-1	-	TRBJ2-2	TRBD1	TGCAGCGCCTCCGGGACAGCGAACACCGGGGAGCTGTTTTTT	CSASGTANTGELFF
TRBV19	-	TRBJ2-3	TRBD2	TGTGCCAGTAGTATAGTGGCTAGCGGGAGCGGATATACGCAGTATTTT	CASSIVASGSGYTQYF
TRBV27	-	TRBJ2-1	TRBD2	TGTGCCAGCAGTCCGCGACTAGCGGCCAACCACAATGAGCAGTTCTTC	CASSPRLAANHNEQFF
TRBV6-5	once	TRBJ1-1	-	TGTGCCAGCAGTTACTCTGCGCTGTGGCAGGACACTGAAGCTTTCTTT	CASSYSALWQDTEAFF
TRBV29-1	-	TRBJ2-3	-	TGCAGCGTTGGAGGGAAACCAGATACGCAGTATTTT	CSVGGKPDTQYF
TRBV28	-	TRBJ1-2	-	TGTGCCAGCAGACAAAACAGCGGCGGCTACACCTTC	CASRQNSGGYTF
TRBV2	-	TRBJ1-5	-	TGTGCCAGCACCCCCGGGGGGGAAGTTCAGCCCCAGCATTTT	CASTPGGEVQPQHF